One and the same sample provided the 18 T cell receptor beta chains below, sequenced in a study of shared clonotypes between healthy human individuals. TCRdb's copy holds only in-frame clones and misses some; the assay was immunoSEQ multiplex PCR. The sample contains about 1 million clones, roughly 80% of which appear only once. Input material: memory CD4+ T cells sorted from blood. Stated subset: CD45RA-negative fraction. These receptors all come from a man younger than 30 in good health.

The CDR3 nucleotides are TGTGCCTGGAGTGAGGCTAGCCCCAGTACGCAGTATTTT. Protein sequence: CAWSEASPSTQYF. The chain combines TRBV30 with TRBJ2-3, with TRBD2 as a possible D gene (5 bases). Looked up from germline, CDR1 is GTSNPN and CDR2 is SVGIG (reference sequence). Deletions cut 1 base from V and 8 bases from J, with 13 bases between. The CDR3 runs 13 residues. The variable domain in full, with the rest retrieved from reference TRBV30 and TRBJ2-3, is SQTIHQWPATLVQPVGSPLSLECTVEGTSNPNLYWYRQAAGRGLQLLFYSVGIGQISSEVPQNLSASRPQDRQFILSSKKLLLSDSGFYLCAWSEASPSTQYFGPGTRLTVL.

Worth noting for this clone: Other DNA variants within this sample encode the same CDR3. V and J are TRBV10-2 and TRBJ2-5; D gene unclear. V lost 0 bases and J 5 bases, leaving 1 base between the germline ends. Looked up from germline, CDR1 is WSHSY and CDR2 is SAAADI. This CDR3 is built from 11 residues. The CDR3 protein is CASSESETQYF. CDR3 DNA sequence: TGCGCCAGCAGTGAGTCGGAGACCCAGTACTTC.

This chain links TRBV7-9 with TRBJ2-3; D is possibly TRBD1 (5 bases). Trimming shortened V by 10 bases and J by 0 bases, and 17 bases separated the two germline ends. CDR3 length: 15 residues. Looked up from germline, CDR1 is SEHNR and CDR2 is FQNEAQ (reference sequence). The CDR3 nucleotides are TGTGCCAACAACCCACCAGGGTCTAGCACAGATACGCAGTATTTT. This codes for CANNPPGSSTDTQYF.

The rearrangement uses TRBV9 and TRBJ2-1; the match to TRBD1 covers 8 bases. The CDR3 covers 16 residues. V was clipped by 0 bases and J by 6 bases; unmatched bases: 8. From germline, CDR1 is SGDLS and CDR2 YYNGEE. The CDR3 protein is CASSVAGQGQANEQFF. The CDR3 nucleotides read TGTGCCAGCAGCGTAGCCGGGCAGGGACAGGCCAATGAGCAGTTCTTC. The full variable domain, with the rest looked up from reference TRBV9 and TRBJ2-1, is DSGVTQTPKHLITATGQRVTLRCSPRSGDLSVYWYQQSLDQGLQFLIQYYNGEERAKGNILERFSAQQFPDLHSELNLSSLELGDSALYFCASSVAGQGQANEQFFGPGTRLTVL.

DNA for the CDR3: TGTGCCAGCTCACCAACTACAGGGGCAGGGGAGCTGTTTTTT. As protein: CASSPTTGAGELFF. The gene calls are TRBV18 and TRBJ2-2, with TRBD1 identical over 7 bases. Losses at the gene ends were 2 bases for V and 8 bases for J; bases not matched to a gene: 5. The CDR3 is 14 amino acids. Germline CDR1 KGHSH, CDR2 LQKENI.

The chain uses TRBV18 and TRBJ2-7; unclear D gene. The CDR3 is 14 residues long. Trimming stripped 8 bases from V and 0 bases from J, with 14 bases between. Per the germline V gene, CDR1 is KGHSH and CDR2 is LQKENI. The CDR3 region is CASTWTESSYEQYF. The CDR3 nucleotides read TGTGCCAGCACCTGGACGGAAAGCTCCTACGAGCAGTACTTC.

Here the CDR3 reads CASSSLGSEQYF. The CDR3 DNA reads as TGTGCCAGCAGCTCCCTGGGGTCCGAGCAGTACTTC. J is TRBJ2-7 and V is TRBV7-2; D uncertain. The length of the CDR3 is 12 residues. Germline V gene lookup returns CDR1 SGHTA and CDR2 FQGNSA. Trimming pared 4 bases from V and 6 bases from J, leaving 10 bases between.

The gene calls are TRBV27 and TRBJ1-2; 7 bases match TRBD1. The germline V gene has CDR1 MNHEY and CDR2 SMNVEV (reference sequence). With V trimmed by 4 bases and J by 14 bases, 7 bases remained unmatched. The CDR3 runs to 11 residues. In DNA, the CDR3 is TGTGCCAGCAGTTATTCCGGGACAGAGACCTTC. It yields the protein CASSYSGTETF.

The V and J genes are TRBV2 and TRBJ1-2; D might be TRBD1 (6 bases). This CDR3 is 13 amino acids long. V was clipped by 7 bases and J by 0 bases, with 9 bases between them. CDR1 is SNHLY and CDR2 is FYNNEI in the germline V gene. DNA for the CDR3: TGTGCCAGCAAAGGACAGACTAACTATGGCTACACCTTC. It is translated as CASKGQTNYGYTF.

This clone occurred many times. The chain joins TRBV6-5 to TRBJ2-1, with 12 bases that match TRBD1. Germline values: CDR1 MNHEY, CDR2 SVGAGI. The CDR3 contains 15 residues. V gave up 7 bases and J gave up 9 bases; unmatched junction bases: 10. CDR3 sequence (DNA): TGTGCCAGCAACCGTCCGGGACAGGGGGCGGCTGAGCAGTTCTTC. Translated, it gives CASNRPGQGAAEQFF.

The chain carries TRBV2 and TRBJ1-4; 8 nucleotides line up with TRBD1. Trimming removed 5 bases from V and 10 bases from J; junction bases left unmatched: 9. Germline assignment: CDR1 SNHLY and CDR2 FYNNEI. The CDR3 has 14 residues. The DNA for the CDR3 is TGTGCCAGCAGTTCCGACAGGGGTCGGGGAAAACTGTTTTTT. Translation gives CASSSDRGRGKLFF.

V is TRBV11-2 and J is TRBJ2-2; D gene ambiguous. Germline CDR1 and CDR2: SGHAT and FQNNGV. Trimming took 5 bases from V and 4 from J, leaving 8 bases between them. This CDR3 contains 13 residues. CDR3 in DNA: TGTGCCAGCAGCATACTTGGCACCGGGGAGCTGTTTTTT. Encoded protein: CASSILGTGELFF.

This clone was seen a single time. The sample carries other DNA sequences with the same CDR3. The chain employs TRBV5-6 and TRBJ1-1; unclear D gene. Germline values: CDR1 SGHDT, CDR2 YYEEEE. The CDR3 sequence is 13 residues long. With 0 bases removed from V and 2 bases from J, the gap between germline ends came to 5 bases. This CDR3 reads CASSLGGNTEAFF. CDR3 DNA: TGTGCCAGCAGCTTGGGTGGAAACACTGAAGCTTTCTTT. Combining the CDR3 with reference TRBV5-6 and TRBJ1-1 gives the whole variable domain DAGVTQSPTHLIKTRGQQVTLRCSPKSGHDTVSWYQQALGQGPQFIFQYYEEEERQRGNFPDRFSGHQFPNYSSELNVNALLLGDSALYLCASSLGGNTEAFFGQGTRLTVV.

There are a few counts of this clone. V and J are TRBV19 and TRBJ1-1; possibly TRBD1 for D (5 bases). Germline V gene lookup returns CDR1 LNHDA and CDR2 SQIVND (reference sequence). With 5 bases removed from V and 0 bases from J, the gap between germline ends came to 13 bases. The CDR3 is made up of 15 amino acids. CDR3 sequence: CASSDRQRMNTEAFF. The CDR3 DNA is TGTGCCAGTAGTGACCGACAGAGGATGAACACTGAAGCTTTCTTT. The full variable domain, rest sourced from reference TRBV19 and TRBJ1-1, is DGGITQSPKYLFRKEGQNVTLSCEQNLNHDAMYWYRQDPGQGLRLIYYSQIVNDFQKGDIAEGYSVSREKKESFPLTVTSAQKNPTAFYLCASSDRQRMNTEAFFGQGTRLTVV.

There are a few counts of this clone. The chain's CDR3 is CASSDPGLAPSTDTQYF. CDR3 nucleotides: TGTGCCAGCAGTGACCCGGGACTAGCGCCCAGCACAGATACGCAGTATTTT. This chain links TRBV6-1 with TRBJ2-3; 10 bases match TRBD2. J lost 0 bases, V lost 3 bases, and 6 bases had no gene match. The germline gives CDR1 MNHNS, CDR2 SASEGT. The CDR3 is 17 amino acids.

Ten or more counts support this clone. The chain employs TRBV21-1 and TRBJ2-7; the table's D call of TRBD2 was not tested on the DNA. TRBV21-1 is noted as a pseudogene. The CDR3 has 16 amino acids. The CDR3 is CASSKLAGSHSYEQYF. CDR3 coding DNA: TGTGCCAGCAGCAAGCTAGCGGGGTCACACTCCTACGAGCAGTACTTC.

About this clone itself: The same CDR3 can be traced to other DNA sequences in this sample. The gene calls are TRBV18 and TRBJ2-1; TRBD2 aligns across 8 bases. Germline V gives CDR1 KGHSH, CDR2 LQKENI. CDR3 length: 16 residues. The trim removed 3 bases at V and 0 bases at J, leaving 4 bases unmatched. The CDR3 is CASSPLAGGSYNEQFF. DNA for the CDR3: TGTGCCAGCTCACCCTTGGCGGGGGGCTCCTACAATGAGCAGTTCTTC.

This chain links TRBV5-1 with TRBJ2-3, with TRBD2 matching over 13 bases. V was clipped by 5 bases and J by 6 bases; unmatched bases: 6. CDR1 SGHRS and CDR2 YFSETQ come from the germline V gene. CDR3 size: 15 residues. The CDR3 DNA is TGCGCCAGCAGGGATACTAGCGGGAGGGCGGATACGCAGTATTTT. Protein product: CASRDTSGRADTQYF.